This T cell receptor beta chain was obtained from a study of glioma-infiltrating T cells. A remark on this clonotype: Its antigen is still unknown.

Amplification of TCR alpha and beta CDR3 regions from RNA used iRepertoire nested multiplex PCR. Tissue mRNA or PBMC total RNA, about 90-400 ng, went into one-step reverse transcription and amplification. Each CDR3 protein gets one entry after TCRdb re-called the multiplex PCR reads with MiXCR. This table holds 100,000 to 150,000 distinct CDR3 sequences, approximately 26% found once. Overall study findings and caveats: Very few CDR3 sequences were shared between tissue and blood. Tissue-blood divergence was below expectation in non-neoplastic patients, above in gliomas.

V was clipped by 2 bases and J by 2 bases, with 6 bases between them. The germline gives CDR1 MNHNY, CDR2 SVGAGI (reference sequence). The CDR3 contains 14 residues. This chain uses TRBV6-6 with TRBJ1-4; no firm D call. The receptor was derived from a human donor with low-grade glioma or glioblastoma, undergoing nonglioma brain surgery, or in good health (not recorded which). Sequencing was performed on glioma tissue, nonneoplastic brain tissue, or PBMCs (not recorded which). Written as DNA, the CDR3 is TGTGCCAGCAGTTACGGAGGGACTAATGAAAAACTGTTTTTT. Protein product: CASSYGGTNEKLFF.